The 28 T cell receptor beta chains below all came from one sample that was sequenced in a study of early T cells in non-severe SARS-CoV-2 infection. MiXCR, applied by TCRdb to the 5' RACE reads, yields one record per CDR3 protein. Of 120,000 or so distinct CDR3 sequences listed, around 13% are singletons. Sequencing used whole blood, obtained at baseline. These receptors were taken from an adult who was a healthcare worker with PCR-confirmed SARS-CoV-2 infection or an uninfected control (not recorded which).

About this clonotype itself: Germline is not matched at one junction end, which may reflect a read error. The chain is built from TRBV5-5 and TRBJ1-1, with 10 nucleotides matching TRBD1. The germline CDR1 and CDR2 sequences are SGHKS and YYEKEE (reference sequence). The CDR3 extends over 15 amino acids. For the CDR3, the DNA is TGTGCCAGCAGCCCGGGACAGGGGATGAACGCTGAAGCTTTCTTT. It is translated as CASSPGQGMNAEAFF.

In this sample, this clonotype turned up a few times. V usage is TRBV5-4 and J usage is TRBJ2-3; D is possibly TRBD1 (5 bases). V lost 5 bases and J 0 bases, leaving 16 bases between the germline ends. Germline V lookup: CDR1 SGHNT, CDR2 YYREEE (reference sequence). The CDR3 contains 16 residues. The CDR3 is CASRPRASTSTDTQYF. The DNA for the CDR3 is TGTGCCAGCAGGCCCAGGGCTTCCACTAGCACAGATACGCAGTATTTT.

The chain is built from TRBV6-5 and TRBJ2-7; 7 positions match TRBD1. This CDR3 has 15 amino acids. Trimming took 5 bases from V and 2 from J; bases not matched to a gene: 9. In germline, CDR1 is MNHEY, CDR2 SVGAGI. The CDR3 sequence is CASSRTLGGTYEQYF. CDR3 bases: TGTGCCAGCAGTCGAACCCTAGGGGGCACCTACGAGCAGTACTTC.

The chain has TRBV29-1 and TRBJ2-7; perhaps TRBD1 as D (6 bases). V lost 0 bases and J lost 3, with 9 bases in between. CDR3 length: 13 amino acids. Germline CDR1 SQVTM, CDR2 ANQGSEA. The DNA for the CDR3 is TGCAGCGTTGAAGATATAGGGGGCTACGAGCAGTACTTC. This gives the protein CSVEDIGGYEQYF.

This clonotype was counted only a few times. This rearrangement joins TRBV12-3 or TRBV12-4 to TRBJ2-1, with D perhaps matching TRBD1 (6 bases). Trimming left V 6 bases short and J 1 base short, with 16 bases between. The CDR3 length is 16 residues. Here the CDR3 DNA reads TGTGCCAGCAGCCCAGGGTCGGACAGTTCCTACAATGAGCAGTTCTTC. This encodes CASSPGSDSSYNEQFF.

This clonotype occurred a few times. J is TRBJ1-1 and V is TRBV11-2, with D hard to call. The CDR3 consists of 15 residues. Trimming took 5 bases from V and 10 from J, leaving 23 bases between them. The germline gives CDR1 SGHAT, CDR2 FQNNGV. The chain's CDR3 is CASSLTDGGGFGAFF. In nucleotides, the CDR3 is TGTGCCAGCAGCCTCACGGACGGCGGCGGGTTCGGAGCTTTCTTT.

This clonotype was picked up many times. CDR3 sequence: CASSSPGTSGYYEQYF. The CDR3 bases are TGTGCCAGCAGCTCCCCCGGGACTAGCGGATACTACGAGCAGTACTTC. The chain combines TRBV7-6 with TRBJ2-7; TRBD2 matches at 11 bases. CDR3 size: 16 residues. Germline V gene sequence: CDR1 SGHVS, CDR2 FNYEAQ. The ends lost 4 bases at V and 3 bases at J; junction bases unmatched: 8.

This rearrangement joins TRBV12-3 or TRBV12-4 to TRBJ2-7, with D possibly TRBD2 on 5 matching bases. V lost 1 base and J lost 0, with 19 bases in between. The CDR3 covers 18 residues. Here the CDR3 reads CASSLESLGPAVSYEQYF. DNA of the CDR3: TGTGCCAGCAGTTTAGAATCGTTGGGTCCAGCGGTCTCCTACGAGCAGTACTTC.

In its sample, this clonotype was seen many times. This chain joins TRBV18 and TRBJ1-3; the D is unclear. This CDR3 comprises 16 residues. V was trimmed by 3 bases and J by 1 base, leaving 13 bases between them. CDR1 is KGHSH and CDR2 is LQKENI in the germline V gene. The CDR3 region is CASSPSLDGSGNTIYF. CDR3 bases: TGTGCCAGCTCACCTTCCCTAGATGGATCTGGAAACACCATATATTTT.

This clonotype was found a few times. Here the CDR3 reads CASSFDSGSLTEAFF. As DNA, the CDR3 is TGTGCCAGCAGCTTCGACAGTGGGTCTTTGACTGAAGCTTTCTTT. The chain has TRBV11-2 and TRBJ1-1, with D maybe TRBD1 (5 bases). Germline V CDR1 and CDR2: SGHAT, FQNNGV. Trimming removed 3 bases from V and 5 bases from J, with 16 bases in between. The length of the CDR3 is 15 residues.

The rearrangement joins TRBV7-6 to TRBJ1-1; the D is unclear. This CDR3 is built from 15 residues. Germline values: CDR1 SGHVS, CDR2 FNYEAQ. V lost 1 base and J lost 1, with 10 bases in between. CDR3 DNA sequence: TGTGCCAGCAGCTTAGATTCGGGTTGGAACACTGAAGCTTTCTTT. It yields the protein CASSLDSGWNTEAFF.

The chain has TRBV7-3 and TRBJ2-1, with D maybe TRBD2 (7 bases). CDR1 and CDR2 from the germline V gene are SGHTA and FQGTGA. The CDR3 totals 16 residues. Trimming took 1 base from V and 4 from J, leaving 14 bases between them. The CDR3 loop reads CASSLSPRGAYNEQFF. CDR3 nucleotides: TGTGCCAGCAGCTTAAGCCCACGGGGGGCATACAATGAGCAGTTCTTC.

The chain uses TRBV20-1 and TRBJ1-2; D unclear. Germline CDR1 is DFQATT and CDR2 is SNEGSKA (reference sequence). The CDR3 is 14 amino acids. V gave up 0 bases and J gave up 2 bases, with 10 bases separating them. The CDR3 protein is CSARDLPANYGYTF. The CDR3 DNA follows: TGCAGTGCTAGAGATCTCCCAGCGAACTATGGCTACACCTTC.

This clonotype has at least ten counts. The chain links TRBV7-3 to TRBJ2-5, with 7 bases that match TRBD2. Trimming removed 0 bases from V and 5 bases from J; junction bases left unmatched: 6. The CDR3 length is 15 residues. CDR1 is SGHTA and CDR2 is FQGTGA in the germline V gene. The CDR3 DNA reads TGTGCCAGCAGCTTAACCAGCGGGATAGGGGAGACCCAGTACTTC. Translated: CASSLTSGIGETQYF. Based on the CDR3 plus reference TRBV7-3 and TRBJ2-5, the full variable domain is GAGVSQTPSNKVTEKGKYVELRCDPISGHTALYWYRQSLGQGPEFLIYFQGTGAADDSGLPNDRFFAVRPEGSVSTLKIQRTERGDSAVYLCASSLTSGIGETQYFGPGTRLLVL.

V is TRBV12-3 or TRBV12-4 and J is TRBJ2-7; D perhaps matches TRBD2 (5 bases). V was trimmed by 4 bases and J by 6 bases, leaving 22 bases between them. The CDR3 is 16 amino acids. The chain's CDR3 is CASSSPGRFGLCEQYF. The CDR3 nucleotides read TGTGCCAGCAGTTCCCCGGGCAGGTTCGGACTCTGCGAGCAGTACTTC.

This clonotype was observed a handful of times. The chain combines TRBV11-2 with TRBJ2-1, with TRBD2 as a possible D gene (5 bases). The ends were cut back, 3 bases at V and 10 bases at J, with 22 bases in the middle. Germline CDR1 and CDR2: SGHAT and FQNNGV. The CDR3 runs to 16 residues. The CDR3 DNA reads TGTGCCAGCAGCTTGATTCGCGGGCCGACCGGGAAAGAGCAGTTCTTC. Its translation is CASSLIRGPTGKEQFF.

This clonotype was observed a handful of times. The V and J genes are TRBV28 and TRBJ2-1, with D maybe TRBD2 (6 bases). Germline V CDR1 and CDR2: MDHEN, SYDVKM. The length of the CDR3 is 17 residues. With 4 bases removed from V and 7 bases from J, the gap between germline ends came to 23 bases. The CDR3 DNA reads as TGTGCCAGCAGTTCCAACTTGAGCGGGCCCAAAAGGAATGAGCAGTTCTTC. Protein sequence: CASSSNLSGPKRNEQFF.

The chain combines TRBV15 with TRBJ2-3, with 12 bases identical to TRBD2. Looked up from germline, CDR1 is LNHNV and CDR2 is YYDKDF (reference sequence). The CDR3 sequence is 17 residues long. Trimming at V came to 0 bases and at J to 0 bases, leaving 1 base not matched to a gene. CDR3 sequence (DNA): TGTGCCACCAGCAGAGATGGGACTAGCGGGAGCACAGATACGCAGTATTTT. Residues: CATSRDGTSGSTDTQYF.

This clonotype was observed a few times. The CDR3 loop is CASKGANYGYTF. The DNA for the CDR3 is TGTGCCAGCAAGGGAGCTAACTATGGCTACACCTTC. The chain has TRBV16 and TRBJ1-2; D not resolved. CDR1 is KGHSY and CDR2 is FQNENV in the germline V gene. The CDR3 spans 12 residues. Trimming removed 7 bases from V and 0 bases from J, with 6 bases in between. The whole variable domain, remainder taken from reference TRBV16 and TRBJ1-2, is GEEVAQTPKHLVRGEGQKAKLYCAPIKGHSYVFWYQQVLKNEFKFLISFQNENVFDETGMPKERFSAKCLPNSPCSLEIQATKLEDSAVYFCASKGANYGYTFGSGTRLTVV.

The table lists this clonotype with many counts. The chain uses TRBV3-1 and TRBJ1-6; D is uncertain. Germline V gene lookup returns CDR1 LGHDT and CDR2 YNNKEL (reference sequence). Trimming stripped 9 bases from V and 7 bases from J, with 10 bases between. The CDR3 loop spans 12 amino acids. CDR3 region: CASRDLNSPLHF. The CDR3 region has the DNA TGTGCCAGTCGCGATCTCAATTCACCCCTCCACTTT.

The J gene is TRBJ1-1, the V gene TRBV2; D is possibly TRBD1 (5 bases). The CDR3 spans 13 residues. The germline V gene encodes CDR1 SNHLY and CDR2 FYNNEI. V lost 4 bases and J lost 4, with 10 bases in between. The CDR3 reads CASSGPGRTEAFF. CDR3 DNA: TGTGCCAGCAGTGGACCGGGACGCACTGAAGCTTTCTTT.

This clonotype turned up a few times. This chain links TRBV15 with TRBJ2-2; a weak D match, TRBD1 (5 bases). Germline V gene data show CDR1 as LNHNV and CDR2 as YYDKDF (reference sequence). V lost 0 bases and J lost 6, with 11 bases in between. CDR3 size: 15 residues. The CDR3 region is CATSRDRWGSGELFF. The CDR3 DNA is TGTGCCACCAGCAGAGATCGTTGGGGCTCCGGGGAGCTGTTTTTT.

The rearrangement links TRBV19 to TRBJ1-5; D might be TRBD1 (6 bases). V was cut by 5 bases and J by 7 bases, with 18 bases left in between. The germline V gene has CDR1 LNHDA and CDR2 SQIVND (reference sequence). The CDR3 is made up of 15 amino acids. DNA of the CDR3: TGTGCCAGTAGTCAGATGGGGGGCTCAGCACAGCCCCAGCATTTT. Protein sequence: CASSQMGGSAQPQHF.

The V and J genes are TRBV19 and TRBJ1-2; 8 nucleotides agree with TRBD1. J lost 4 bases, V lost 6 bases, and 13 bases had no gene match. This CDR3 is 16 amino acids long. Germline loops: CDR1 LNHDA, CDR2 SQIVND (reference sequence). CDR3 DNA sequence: TGTGCCAGTAGCATAATACAGGGGGTCGTCGGCTATGGCTACACCTTC. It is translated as CASSIIQGVVGYGYTF.

In nucleotides, the CDR3 is TGCAGTGCAGCCCTGACGGGAACCTACGAGCAGTACTTC. It codes for CSAALTGTYEQYF. V gene TRBV20-1 combines with J gene TRBJ2-7; TRBD2 might be the D (5 bases). CDR1 and CDR2 from the germline V gene are DFQATT and SNEGSKA (reference sequence). There are 13 residues in the CDR3. V was pared by 6 bases and J by 2 bases, with 14 bases between.

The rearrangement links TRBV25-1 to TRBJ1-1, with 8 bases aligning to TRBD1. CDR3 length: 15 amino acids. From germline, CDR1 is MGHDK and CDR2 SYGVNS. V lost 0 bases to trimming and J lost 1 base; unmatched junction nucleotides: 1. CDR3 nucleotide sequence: TGTGCCAGCAGTGAATATGGACAGGGGAACACTGAAGCTTTCTTT. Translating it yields CASSEYGQGNTEAFF.

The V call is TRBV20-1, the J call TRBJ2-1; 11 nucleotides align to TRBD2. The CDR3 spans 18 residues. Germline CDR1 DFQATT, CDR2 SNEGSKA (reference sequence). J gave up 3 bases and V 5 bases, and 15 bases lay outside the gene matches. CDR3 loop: CSAYPGLADPNNYNEQFF. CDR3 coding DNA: TGCAGTGCTTATCCGGGACTAGCGGACCCAAATAACTACAATGAGCAGTTCTTC.

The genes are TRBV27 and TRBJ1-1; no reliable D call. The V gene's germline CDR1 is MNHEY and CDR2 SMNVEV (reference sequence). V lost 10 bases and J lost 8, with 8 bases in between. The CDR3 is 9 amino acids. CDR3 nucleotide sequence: TGTGCCATCCTCCCCGAAGCTTTCTTT. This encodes CAILPEAFF.